This T cell receptor (beta chain) stems from a study of blood T cell repertoires in COVID-19 (dated by TCRdb to 2018 to 2021). Regarding the research as a whole: The collaborator samples originated in the United States, Italy and Spain and spanned the acute and convalescent phases of COVID-19. Nearly every sample came with metadata listing a de-identified subject ID, COVID-19 status, age in years and sex. Samples came from the ongoing ImmuneRACE study (first 160 participants) plus 1,254 subjects from 6 global collaborators. The dataset comprised deeply sampled blood TCRbeta repertoires from subjects exposed to, actively infected with, or recovered from COVID-19. The material from the prospective study consisted of cDNA or gDNA derived from T cells, B-cell-depleted T cells, or PBMCs. Where HLA class I and class II types were available, the types were taken from metadata supplied by the sample provider, not from assay-based typing. The repertoires were made available in a free public database intended to serve as a resource for research on the immune response to SARS-CoV-2. Here is what the overall study found, with its caveats: The quantity of clinical and demographic metadata differed by source and by participant and was supplied without curation.

Remarks on this clone: No antigen is known for it. No base quality information exists; no much larger clone differs at one position.

TCRbeta CDR3 regions were amplified from genomic DNA by means of the immunoSEQ Assay, a bias-controlled multiplex PCR. Under the source paper's analysis protocol: Nucleated cell counts per sample were estimated from amplification of reference gene primers within the assay. Sequence reads were collapsed and filtered to measure the absolute abundance of every unique TCRbeta CDR3 rearrangement. Productive Simpson clonality was computed per sample as the square root of Simpson's diversity index over productive rearrangements. TCRdb took over this immuneACCESS table, retaining in-frame rearrangements with V and J assigned. Such tables are incomplete; in checked studies, under half of the missing clones stem from an unresolved V gene, and the remainder is unexplained. V, J and clone size were drawn from that table, and D and trimming were deduced from the DNA. This sample lists under 100,000 clones; around four fifths were detected once. The biggest ten clones account for roughly 3.2% of the sample.

Whole blood was collected in K2EDTA tubes by collaborating institutions according to the institutions' own protocols. For TCRbeta analysis, collaborators shipped samples as frozen whole blood, isolated PBMCs, or DNA extracted from either of those sample types. The CDR3 has 13 amino acids, counting the end cysteine and phenylalanine. Just the 39-base CDR3 DNA is kept, in frame starting at base 1. Trimming accounts for 7 bases at V and 1 base at J, while the number of junction bases matched to no gene is 2. As encoded in the germline V gene, CDR1 is SQVTM while CDR2 is ANQGSEA. The rearrangement combines TRBV29-1 with TRBJ2-3; 10 middle bases align to TRBD1. Sample: peripheral blood. The TCR originated in a man aged 45-65 years with acute or convalescent COVID-19. This receptor has the CDR3 CSDGTGGTDTQYF. The nucleotides read TGCAGCGATGGGACAGGGGGCACAGATACGCAGTATTTT.